The source of this T cell receptor beta chain is a study of shared clonotypes between healthy human individuals (dated by TCRdb to the early 2020s). At the level of the whole study: The cohort included a few men and a couple of women between 18 and 49 years of age. Each donor's leukapheresis produced roughly between about 0.9 and 9.5 billion PBMCs. The study deeply sequenced blood TCR repertoires of about 5 healthy adults to estimate repertoire size and the extent of clonotype sharing between individuals. To increase sequencing depth and limit assay-specific biases, different laboratories used diverse techniques to prepare libraries and sequence TCR repertoires. Study-wide conclusions, independent of this receptor: Pairwise subsampling indicated that sequencing depth was expected to affect the degree of clonotype sharing among donors. Sampling was limited to blood, and TCR repertoires in tissue likely differ from TCR repertoires in blood. Because the study included only a small number of donors, the genetic and exposure-history diversity represented was limited.

Donors were healthy HIV-negative adults with no recently reported acute infections or vaccinations. Every donor was a Caucasian adult living in Nashville, Tennessee, USA. For unsorted samples, some 90 million PBMCs were counted and genomic DNA was extracted with the QIAamp DNA Blood Mini kit. After blood collection by leukapheresis, PBMCs were isolated using Ficoll-Histopaque density gradient centrifugation and then cryopreserved in the vapor phase of liquid nitrogen. Using the deep immunoSEQ assay, multiplex PCR amplified TCR CDR3 regions from genomic DNA. Extracted genomic DNA from each cell subset was spread evenly across all wells of several immunoSEQ 96-well plates, with each plate serving as a replicate. For unsorted PBMC, each replicate PCR was loaded with approximately 0.3 ug genomic DNA, equivalent to roughly 33,000 T cell genomes. Ten immunoSEQ deep assay plates were used to sequence unsorted PBMC genomic DNA. Purified libraries were quantified with a Qubit 3.0 fluorometer, sized on a Bioanalyzer 2100, and re-quantified with the KAPA Library Quantification kit. A separate single-read 150-cycle Illumina NextSeq 550 flow cell was used to sequence each immunoSEQ 96-well plate. The paper's data handling went like this. Because only junctional sequences without quality scores were contained in the immunoSEQ output, filtering matching that applied to full-length reads could not be performed. To assign V/J genes and CDR3, sequences were annotated against IMGT germline references using PyIR, a Python wrapper for IgBLAST v1.9. Reads were filtered out if the reads had weak V/J assignments (E-value above 1e-6), no CDR3, stop codons, out-of-frame junctions, or ambiguous translated residues. V3J clonotypes were defined by identical inferred V gene, J gene, and CDR3 amino acid sequence. The percentage overlap between two repertoires was calculated by dividing the number of shared unique clonotypes by the size of the smaller repertoire. Three approaches were used to assess repertoire richness: RTK rarefaction, the Chao1 estimator, and Recon v2.1 estimates of unobserved clonotypes. The table comes from immuneACCESS by way of TCRdb, which keeps in-frame sequences with V and J called. Part of the clones is missing from these tables; in studies checked, under half for an unresolved V gene and the rest for unknown reasons. The V and J calls and clone size come from that table; D and trimming were worked out from the DNA. The sample records 500,000 to 650,000 clones, roughly 79% of which are singletons. 9.5% to 15% of the sample goes to the ten largest clones.

Inclusive of the bounding cysteine and phenylalanine, the CDR3 is 13 residues long. CDR3 DNA only is kept here, 39 bases in frame from base 1. After removal of 4 bases from V and 4 bases from J, the junction retains 6 bases not matched to a gene. The germline V gene specifies SQVTM as CDR1 and ANQGSEA as CDR2. Turning to this clone: Which antigen it targets is not known. No quality values exist for individual bases; no much larger clone is one base distant. Other DNA sequences within the sample encode an identical CDR3.

This sequence uses TRBV29-1 and TRBJ2-5; 7 central nucleotides agree with TRBD1. The sample consisted of PBMCs. The receptor comes from a woman between 35 and 50 years old in good health. Some clones in this sample may be carry-over from other donors' samples. The CDR3 reads CSVVKGAGETQYF. Read as DNA, the sequence is TGCAGCGTTGTTAAGGGGGCGGGAGAGACCCAGTACTTC.